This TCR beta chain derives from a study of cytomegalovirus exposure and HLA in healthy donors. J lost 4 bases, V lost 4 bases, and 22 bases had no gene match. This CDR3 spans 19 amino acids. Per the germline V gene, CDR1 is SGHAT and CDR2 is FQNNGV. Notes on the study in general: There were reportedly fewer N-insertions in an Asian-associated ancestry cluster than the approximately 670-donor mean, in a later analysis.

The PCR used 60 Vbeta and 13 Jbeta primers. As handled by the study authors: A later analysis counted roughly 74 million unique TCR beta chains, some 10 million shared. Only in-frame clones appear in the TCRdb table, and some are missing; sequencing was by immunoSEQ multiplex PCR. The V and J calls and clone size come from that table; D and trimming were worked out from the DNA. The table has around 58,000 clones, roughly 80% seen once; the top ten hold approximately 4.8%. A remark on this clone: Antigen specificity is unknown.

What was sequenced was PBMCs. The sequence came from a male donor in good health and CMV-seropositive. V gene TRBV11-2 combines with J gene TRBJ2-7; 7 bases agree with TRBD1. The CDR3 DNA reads TGTGCCAGCAGCTGGACTTCCCTGGCGTTTACCGGGACAGCTTACGAGCAGTACTTC. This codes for CASSWTSLAFTGTAYEQYF.